Presented here are 18 T cell receptor beta chains from one specimen sequenced in a study of blood T cell repertoires in COVID-19. The method was immunoSEQ multiplex PCR; TCRdb's version includes in-frame clones alone and lacks a portion of them. The repertoire holds approximately 330,000 clones, roughly 90% seen once, with around 9.9% in the top ten. The material sequenced was peripheral blood. Receptor source: a young man with COVID-19, enrolled during active disease.

The rearrangement links TRBV6-5 to TRBJ1-2; a weak D match, TRBD1 (6 bases). This CDR3 is 15 amino acids long. Germline V lookup: CDR1 MNHEY, CDR2 SVGAGI. Trimming pared 6 bases from V and 8 bases from J, leaving 22 bases between. Here the CDR3 reads CASSRTRDIVGGYTF. CDR3 sequence (DNA): TGTGCCAGCAGCCGTACCCGGGACATCGTGGGGGGCTACACCTTC.

The chain combines TRBV2 with TRBJ2-7, with 11 bases fitting TRBD1. The ends lost 4 bases at V and 2 bases at J; junction bases unmatched: 4. The CDR3 length is 15 residues. The germline gives CDR1 SNHLY, CDR2 FYNNEI. The CDR3 protein is CASSGGTGGTYEQYF. CDR3 nucleotide sequence: TGTGCCAGCAGTGGAGGGACAGGGGGAACCTACGAGCAGTACTTC.

V usage is TRBV28 and J usage is TRBJ2-7; possible D gene TRBD2, 9 bases. The ends were cut back, 9 bases at V and 3 bases at J, with 27 bases in the middle. The CDR3 runs 17 residues. Germline V CDR1 and CDR2: MDHEN, SYDVKM. The CDR3: CARRQGISSGSFYEQYF. CDR3 DNA sequence: TGTGCCAGGAGACAGGGGATAAGTAGCGGGAGTTTCTACGAGCAGTACTTC.

The chain couples TRBV19 to TRBJ1-1; possible D gene TRBD1, 5 bases. The CDR3 is 14 residues long. Germline assignment: CDR1 LNHDA and CDR2 SQIVND (reference sequence). Trimming pared 10 bases from V and 1 base from J, leaving 16 bases between. The CDR3 is CATTPGQSNTEAFF. CDR3 nucleotides: TGTGCCACCACCCCAGGGCAGTCGAACACTGAAGCTTTCTTT.

CDR3 amino acids: CASSKGEGLAGGGGELFF. CDR3 DNA sequence: TGTGCCAGCAGCAAAGGCGAGGGACTAGCGGGAGGGGGCGGGGAGCTGTTTTTT. V usage is TRBV21-1 and J usage is TRBJ2-2; the table's TRBD2 call for D was not verified on the DNA. TRBV21-1 is reported as a pseudogene. The CDR3 sequence is 18 residues long.

This chain joins TRBV9 and TRBJ2-1; 13 nucleotides agree with TRBD2. Germline assignment: CDR1 SGDLS and CDR2 YYNGEE. V was clipped by 4 bases and J by 10 bases; unmatched bases: 8. The CDR3 contains 15 residues. This CDR3 is CASSPRTSGSIEQFF. In DNA form, the CDR3 reads TGTGCCAGCAGCCCCCGGACTAGCGGGAGTATAGAGCAGTTCTTC.

The rearrangement links TRBV5-1 to TRBJ2-2; D is possibly TRBD1 (6 bases). CDR1 is SGHRS, CDR2 YFSETQ, per germline. The CDR3 consists of 15 residues. V lost 0 bases to trimming and J lost 5 bases, with 11 bases between them. The DNA of the CDR3 is TGCGCCAGCAGCTTGGAGGGACATTTGACCGGGGAGCTGTTTTTT. Translated: CASSLEGHLTGELFF. Complete variable domain (other parts from reference TRBV5-1 and TRBJ2-2): KAGVTQTPRYLIKTRGQQVTLSCSPISGHRSVSWYQQTPGQGLQFLFEYFSETQRNKGNFPGRFSGRQFSNSRSEMNVSTLELGDSALYLCASSLEGHLTGELFFGEGSRLTVL.

This sequence joins TRBV5-1 and TRBJ2-1; TRBD1 might be the D (5 bases). Germline V gene data show CDR1 as SGHRS and CDR2 as YFSETQ. The CDR3 is 15 residues long. V was shortened by 1 base and J by 3 bases, with 11 bases between the two germline ends. CDR3 sequence (DNA): TGCGCCAGCAGCTTGCAAGGGGCCGTCTACAATGAGCAGTTCTTC. The encoded protein is CASSLQGAVYNEQFF.

J is TRBJ1-5 and V is TRBV3-1 (or the pseudogene TRBV3-2); a weak D match, TRBD1 (5 bases). There are 14 residues in the CDR3. Trimming pared 2 bases from V and 6 bases from J, leaving 11 bases between. Germline values: CDR1 LGHDT, CDR2 YNNKEL (reference sequence). CDR3 protein: CASSQQGWGQPQHF. CDR3 nucleotide sequence: TGTGCCAGCAGCCAACAGGGTTGGGGTCAGCCCCAGCATTTT.

The chain combines TRBV18 with TRBJ2-7; 11 bases fit TRBD1. The V segment lost 3 bases and the J segment 3 bases; nucleotides outside the gene matches: 10. Germline CDR1 and CDR2: KGHSH and LQKENI. This CDR3 is built from 17 residues. This CDR3 reads CASSPRTGGFLSYEQYF. CDR3 nucleotide sequence: TGTGCCAGCTCACCTAGGACAGGGGGCTTTCTTAGCTACGAGCAGTACTTC.

The V and J genes are TRBV9 and TRBJ2-1; 11 bases agree with TRBD1. V gave up 1 base and J gave up 8 bases; unmatched junction bases: 5. The CDR3 loop spans 15 amino acids. Germline V CDR1 and CDR2: SGDLS, YYNGEE. The CDR3 nucleotides read TGTGCCAGCAGCGTACCAGGACAGGGGGCCTATGAGCAGTTCTTC. Residues: CASSVPGQGAYEQFF.

This chain uses TRBV20-1 with TRBJ1-1; TRBD1 agrees at 10 bases. V was pared by 3 bases and J by 0 bases, with 7 bases of the junction left unmatched. In germline, CDR1 is DFQATT, CDR2 SNEGSKA (reference sequence). This CDR3 contains 16 residues. DNA of the CDR3: TGCAGTGCTAGTGCGACAGGGGGCGCCTTGAACACTGAAGCTTTCTTT. Its translation: CSASATGGALNTEAFF.

The chain is built from TRBV5-1 and TRBJ1-1, with 7 bases matching TRBD1. This CDR3 has 18 residues. V dropped 0 bases and J dropped 0; count of bases not matched to a gene: 11. Germline assignment: CDR1 SGHRS and CDR2 YFSETQ. The CDR3 sequence is CASSLGQGLHTMNTEAFF. CDR3 bases: TGCGCCAGCAGCTTGGGACAGGGATTACATACGATGAACACTGAAGCTTTCTTT.

The chain uses TRBV19 and TRBJ2-5, with TRBD2 identical over 14 bases. The germline CDR1 and CDR2 sequences are LNHDA and SQIVND (reference sequence). V shed 8 bases and J 1 base; nucleotides not matched to a gene: 6. This CDR3 contains 16 residues. The CDR3 DNA reads TGTGCCAGTCAGACTAGCGGGAGGGCCCTCCAAGAGACCCAGTACTTC. Its protein product is CASQTSGRALQETQYF.

This chain uses TRBV5-1 with TRBJ2-5, with 12 bases fitting TRBD1. V shed 0 bases, J shed 4 bases, and the junction held 4 bases outside the gene matches. Germline loops: CDR1 SGHRS, CDR2 YFSETQ. There are 16 residues in the CDR3. Written as DNA, the CDR3 is TGCGCCAGCAGCTTGGTGGGACAGGGGGCTAGAGAGACCCAGTACTTC. Its protein product is CASSLVGQGARETQYF. The full variable domain, its missing parts supplied by reference TRBV5-1 and TRBJ2-5, is KAGVTQTPRYLIKTRGQQVTLSCSPISGHRSVSWYQQTPGQGLQFLFEYFSETQRNKGNFPGRFSGRQFSNSRSEMNVSTLELGDSALYLCASSLVGQGARETQYFGPGTRLLVL.

The genes are TRBV5-4 and TRBJ2-5, with 7 bases aligning to TRBD1. This CDR3 region has 14 residues. Germline V gives CDR1 SGHNT, CDR2 YYREEE (reference sequence). After removal of 3 bases from V and 5 bases from J, the junction contained 7 bases not matched to a gene. CDR3 nucleotides: TGTGCCAGCAGCTCTAGACAGGGTGGCGAGACCCAGTACTTC. As protein: CASSSRQGGETQYF.

This clone was picked up a small number of times. The rearrangement uses TRBV28 and TRBJ1-5; 9 bases fit TRBD1. The V and J ends lost 6 bases and 2 bases, in that order; junction bases with no gene match: 8. CDR1 and CDR2 (germline): MDHEN, SYDVKM. The CDR3 is 16 residues long. In nucleotides, the CDR3 is TGTGCCAGCAGATCACGGGACAGGGCGGGCAATCAGCCCCAGCATTTT. Its protein product is CASRSRDRAGNQPQHF.

The chain employs TRBV7-9 and TRBJ1-4; a possible D gene is TRBD1 (6 bases). Germline V gene lookup returns CDR1 SEHNR and CDR2 FQNEAQ (reference sequence). Trimming cost V 6 bases and J 5 bases, with 10 bases left between them. CDR3 size: 13 residues. CDR3 sequence reads: CASRGTLNEKLFF. In DNA form, the CDR3 reads TGTGCCAGCAGAGGGACATTAAATGAAAAACTGTTTTTT.